The clone carrying this T cell receptor (beta chain) was seen only a few times. Combining a sample-barcoded 5' primer with a J-beta primer mix, a second PCR ran for about 7 to 11 cycles. A single record per CDR3 protein comes from TCRdb applying MiXCR to the 5' RACE reads. In the table there are about 510,000 distinct CDR3 sequences, about 27% of which are singletons. The data were taken from a study of blood T cells in healthy people across ages. Germline V gene sequence: CDR1 MNHNS, CDR2 SASEGT. CDR3 size: 13 residues. V was pared by 4 bases and J by 12 bases, with 16 bases between. This sample was also put to use in a study of T cells of mothers and their children. Per that paper: The people who donated were three healthy Caucasian mothers and their six children.

The sequenced sample consisted of blood. The V call is TRBV6-1, the J call TRBJ2-1, with TRBD2 as a possible D gene (5 bases). The origin of this receptor is a boy aged 2 to 10 in good health. CDR3 amino acids: CASSARRFEGQFF. The CDR3 DNA follows: TGTGCCAGCAGTGCCCGTCGATTTGAGGGGCAGTTCTTC.